This record covers a single T cell receptor beta chain. Profiling relied on immunoSEQ multiplex PCR, and the TCRdb table lists in-frame clones only, not all of them. The table has around 80,000 clones, 70% to 90% seen once. These data come from a study of T cell responses to AZD1222 COVID-19 vaccine. Germline CDR1 SNHLY, CDR2 FYNNEI. This CDR3 has 14 residues. The V gene end was trimmed by 6 bases and the J gene end by 8 bases; junction bases not matched to a gene: 8. The V and J genes are TRBV2 and TRBJ1-4; TRBD1 matches 8 bases. This clonotype originated in an adult who received the AZD1222 COVID-19 vaccine. The sample in question was peripheral blood, obtained 28 days after the second AZD1222 dose. The CDR3 here is CASRWTGNYEKLFF. The CDR3 nucleotides read TGTGCCAGCAGATGGACAGGGAATTACGAAAAACTGTTTTTT.